This T cell receptor beta chain was sequenced for a study of blood T cell repertoires in COVID-19. Comment on this clone: Germline and junction disagree at one end, which may indicate a read error.

TCRdb's copy holds only in-frame clones and misses some; the assay was immunoSEQ multiplex PCR. The sample has around 270,000 clones, 88% seen once. Germline CDR1 SSHAT, CDR2 FNYEAQ (reference sequence). This CDR3 contains 15 residues. The sequenced material came from peripheral blood. This clonotype was obtained from a man aged 55-75 years who had recovered from COVID-19. The rearrangement uses TRBV7-7 and TRBJ1-2; 9 bases are a match to TRBD1. The CDR3, as DNA: TGTGCCAGCAGCTTAGCGGGGATGGGACAGGGAGAAATATTCTTC. The encoded protein is CASSLAGMGQGEIFF.